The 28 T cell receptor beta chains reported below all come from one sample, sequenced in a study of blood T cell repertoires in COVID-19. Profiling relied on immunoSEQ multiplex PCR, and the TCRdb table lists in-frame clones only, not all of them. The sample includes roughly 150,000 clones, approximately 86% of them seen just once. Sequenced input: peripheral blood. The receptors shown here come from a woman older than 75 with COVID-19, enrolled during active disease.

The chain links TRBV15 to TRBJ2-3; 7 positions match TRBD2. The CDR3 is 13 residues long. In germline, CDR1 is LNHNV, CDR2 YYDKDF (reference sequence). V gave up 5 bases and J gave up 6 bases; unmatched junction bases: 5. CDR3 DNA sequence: TGTGCCACCAGCGGGGGGGGTTTGGATACGCAGTATTTT. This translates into CATSGGGLDTQYF.

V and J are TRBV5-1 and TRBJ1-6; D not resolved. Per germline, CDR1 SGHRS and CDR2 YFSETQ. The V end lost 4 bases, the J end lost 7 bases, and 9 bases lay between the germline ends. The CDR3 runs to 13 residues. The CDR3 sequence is CASSPEENSPLHF. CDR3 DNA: TGCGCCAGCAGCCCGGAGGAAAATTCACCCCTCCACTTT.

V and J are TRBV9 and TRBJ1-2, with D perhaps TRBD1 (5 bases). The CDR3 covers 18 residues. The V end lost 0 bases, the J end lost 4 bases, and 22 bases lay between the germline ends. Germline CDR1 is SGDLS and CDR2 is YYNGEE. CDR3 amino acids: CASSVATSSTGGSYGYTF. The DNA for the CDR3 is TGTGCCAGCAGCGTAGCTACTTCGAGTACAGGAGGGAGCTATGGCTACACCTTC.

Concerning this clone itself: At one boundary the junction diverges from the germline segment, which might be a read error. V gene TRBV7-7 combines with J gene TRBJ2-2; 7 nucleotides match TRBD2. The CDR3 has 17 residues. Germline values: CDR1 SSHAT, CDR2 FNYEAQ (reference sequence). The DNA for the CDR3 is TGTGCTAGCAGCCCAGCCCAGGGAGGGTCGAACACCGGGGAGCTGTTTTTT. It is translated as CASSPAQGGSNTGELFF. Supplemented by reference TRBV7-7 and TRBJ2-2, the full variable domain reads GAGVSQSPRYKVTKRGQDVTLRCDPISSHATLYWYQQALGQGPEFLTYFNYEAQPDKSGLPSDRFSAERPEGSISTLTIQRTEQRDSAMYRCASSPAQGGSNTGELFFGEGSRLTVL.

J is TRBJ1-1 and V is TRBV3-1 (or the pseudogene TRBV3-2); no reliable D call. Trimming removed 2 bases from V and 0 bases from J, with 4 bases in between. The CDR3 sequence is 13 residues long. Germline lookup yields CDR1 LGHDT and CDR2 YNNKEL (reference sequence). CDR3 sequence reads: CASSQTLNTEAFF. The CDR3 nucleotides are TGTGCCAGCAGCCAAACTTTGAACACTGAAGCTTTCTTT.

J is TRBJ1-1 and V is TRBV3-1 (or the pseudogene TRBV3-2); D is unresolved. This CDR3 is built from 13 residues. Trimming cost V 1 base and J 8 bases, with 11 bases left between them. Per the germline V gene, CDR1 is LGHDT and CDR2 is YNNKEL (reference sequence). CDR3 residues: CASSQGMGREAFF. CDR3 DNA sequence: TGTGCCAGCAGCCAAGGGATGGGCAGAGAAGCTTTCTTT.

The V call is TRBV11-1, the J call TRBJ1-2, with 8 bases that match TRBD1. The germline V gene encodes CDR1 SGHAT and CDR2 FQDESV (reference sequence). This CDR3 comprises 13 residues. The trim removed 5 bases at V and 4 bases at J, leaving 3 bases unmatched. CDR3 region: CASSQGAFYGYTF. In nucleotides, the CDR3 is TGTGCCAGCAGCCAGGGGGCGTTCTATGGCTACACCTTC.

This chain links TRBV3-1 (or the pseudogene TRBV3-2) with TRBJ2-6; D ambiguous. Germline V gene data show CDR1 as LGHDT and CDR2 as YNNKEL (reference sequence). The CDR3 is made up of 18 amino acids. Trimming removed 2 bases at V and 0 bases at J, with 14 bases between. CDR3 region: CASSQQQLRSSGANVLTF. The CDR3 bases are TGTGCCAGCAGCCAACAACAGTTAAGAAGCTCTGGGGCCAACGTCCTGACTTTC.

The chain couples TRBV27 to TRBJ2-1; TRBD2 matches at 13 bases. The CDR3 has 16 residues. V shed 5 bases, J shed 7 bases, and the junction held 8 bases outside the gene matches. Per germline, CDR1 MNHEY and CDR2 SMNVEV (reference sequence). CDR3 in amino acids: CASSVGLAGWENEQFF. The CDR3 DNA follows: TGTGCCAGCAGTGTGGGACTAGCGGGATGGGAGAATGAGCAGTTCTTC.

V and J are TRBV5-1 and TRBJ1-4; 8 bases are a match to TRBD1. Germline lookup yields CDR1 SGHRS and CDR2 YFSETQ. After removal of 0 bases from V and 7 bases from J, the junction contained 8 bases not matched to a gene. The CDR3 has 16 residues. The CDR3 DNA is TGCGCCAGCAGCTTGGGCCAACAGGGGGTTGGTGAAAAACTGTTTTTT. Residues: CASSLGQQGVGEKLFF.

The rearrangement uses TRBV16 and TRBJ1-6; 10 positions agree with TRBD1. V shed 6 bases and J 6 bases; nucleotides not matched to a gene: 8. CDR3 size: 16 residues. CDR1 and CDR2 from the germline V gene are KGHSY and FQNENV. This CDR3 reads CASRPTGGRSNSPLHF. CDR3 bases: TGTGCCAGCAGGCCGACAGGGGGCCGGAGTAATTCACCCCTCCACTTT.

CDR3 loop: CASSPGTANQPQHF. The CDR3 coding sequence is TGCGCCAGCAGCCCAGGGACAGCGAATCAGCCCCAGCATTTT. This chain uses TRBV5-1 with TRBJ1-5; the match to TRBD1 covers 7 bases. Germline V gene lookup returns CDR1 SGHRS and CDR2 YFSETQ. The V gene end was trimmed by 4 bases and the J gene end by 4 bases; junction bases not matched to a gene: 5. This CDR3 has 14 residues.

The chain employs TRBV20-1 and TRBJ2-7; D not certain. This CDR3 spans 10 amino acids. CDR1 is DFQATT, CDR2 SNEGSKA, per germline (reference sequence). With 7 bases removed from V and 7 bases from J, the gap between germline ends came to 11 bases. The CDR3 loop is CSVSPVEQYF. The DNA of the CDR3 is TGCAGTGTGTCTCCGGTGGAGCAGTACTTC.

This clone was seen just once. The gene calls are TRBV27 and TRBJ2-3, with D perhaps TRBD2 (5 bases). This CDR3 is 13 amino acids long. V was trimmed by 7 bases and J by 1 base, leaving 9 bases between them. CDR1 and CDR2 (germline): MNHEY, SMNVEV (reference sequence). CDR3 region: CASNGRGTDTQYF. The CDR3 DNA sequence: TGTGCCAGCAATGGGAGAGGCACAGATACGCAGTATTTT.

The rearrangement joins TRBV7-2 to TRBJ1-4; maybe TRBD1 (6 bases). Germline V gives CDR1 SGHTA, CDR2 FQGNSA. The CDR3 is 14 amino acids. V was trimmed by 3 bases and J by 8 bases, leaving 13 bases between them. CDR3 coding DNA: TGTGCCAGCAGCTTCGGTGGGGGCTGGGAAAAACTGTTTTTT. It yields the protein CASSFGGGWEKLFF.

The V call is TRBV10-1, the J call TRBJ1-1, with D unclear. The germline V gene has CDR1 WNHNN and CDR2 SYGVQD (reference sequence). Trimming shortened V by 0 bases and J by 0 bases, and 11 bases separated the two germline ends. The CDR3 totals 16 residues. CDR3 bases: TGCGCCAGCAGTGAGTCTAACGGGAAGATGAACACTGAAGCTTTCTTT. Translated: CASSESNGKMNTEAFF.

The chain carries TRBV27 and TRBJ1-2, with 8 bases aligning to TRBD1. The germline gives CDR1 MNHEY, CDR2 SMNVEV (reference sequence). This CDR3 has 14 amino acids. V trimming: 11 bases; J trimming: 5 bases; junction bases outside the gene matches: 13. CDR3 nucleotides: TGTGCCCGTATCGGGGACAGGCCGGCTTATGGCTACACCTTC. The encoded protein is CARIGDRPAYGYTF.

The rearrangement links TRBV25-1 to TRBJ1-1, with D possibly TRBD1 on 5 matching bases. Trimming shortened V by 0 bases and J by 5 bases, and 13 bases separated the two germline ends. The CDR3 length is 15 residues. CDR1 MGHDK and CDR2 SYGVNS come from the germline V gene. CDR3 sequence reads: CASSEYRGGGTEAFF. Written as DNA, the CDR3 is TGTGCCAGCAGTGAATATCGCGGGGGAGGAACTGAAGCTTTCTTT.

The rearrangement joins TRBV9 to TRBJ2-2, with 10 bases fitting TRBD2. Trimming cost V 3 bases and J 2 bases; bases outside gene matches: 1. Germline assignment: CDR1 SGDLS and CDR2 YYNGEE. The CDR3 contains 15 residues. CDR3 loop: CASSASGSNTGELFF. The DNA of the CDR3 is TGTGCCAGCAGCGCTAGCGGGAGCAACACCGGGGAGCTGTTTTTT.

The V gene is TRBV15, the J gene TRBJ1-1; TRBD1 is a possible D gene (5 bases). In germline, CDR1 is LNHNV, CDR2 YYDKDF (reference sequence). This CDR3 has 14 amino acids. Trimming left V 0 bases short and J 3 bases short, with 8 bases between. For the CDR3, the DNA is TGTGCCACCAGCAGAGAGGGGCTCGACACTGAAGCTTTCTTT. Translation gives CATSREGLDTEAFF. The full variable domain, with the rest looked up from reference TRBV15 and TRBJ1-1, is DAMVIQNPRYQVTQFGKPVTLSCSQTLNHNVMYWYQQKSSQAPKLLFHYYDKDFNNEADTPDNFQSRRPNTSFCFLDIRSPGLGDTAMYLCATSREGLDTEAFFGQGTRLTVV.

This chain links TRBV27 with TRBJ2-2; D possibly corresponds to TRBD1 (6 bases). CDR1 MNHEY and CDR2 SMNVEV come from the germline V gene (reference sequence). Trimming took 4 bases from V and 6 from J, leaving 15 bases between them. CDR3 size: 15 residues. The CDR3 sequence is CASSSEKGGPGELFF. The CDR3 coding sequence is TGTGCCAGCAGTTCGGAAAAAGGGGGACCCGGGGAGCTGTTTTTT.

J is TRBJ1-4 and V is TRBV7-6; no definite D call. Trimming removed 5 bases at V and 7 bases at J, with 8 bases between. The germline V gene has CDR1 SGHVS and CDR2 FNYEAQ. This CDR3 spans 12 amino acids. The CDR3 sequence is CASSVGREKLFF. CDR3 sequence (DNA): TGTGCCAGCAGCGTGGGCCGTGAAAAACTGTTTTTT.

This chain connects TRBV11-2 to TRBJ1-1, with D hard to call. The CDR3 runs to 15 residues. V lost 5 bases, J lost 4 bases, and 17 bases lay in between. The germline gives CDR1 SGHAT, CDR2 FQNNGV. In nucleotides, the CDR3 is TGTGCCAGCAGCCCCGCCCCGGGAGAGACCACTGAAGCTTTCTTT. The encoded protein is CASSPAPGETTEAFF.

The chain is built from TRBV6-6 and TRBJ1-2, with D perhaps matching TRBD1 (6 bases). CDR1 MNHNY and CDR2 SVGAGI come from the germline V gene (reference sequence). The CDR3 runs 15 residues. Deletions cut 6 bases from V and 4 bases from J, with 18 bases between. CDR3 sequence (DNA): TGTGCCAGCAGCTCGCCATCCGGACAGTTCTATGGCTACACCTTC. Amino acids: CASSSPSGQFYGYTF.

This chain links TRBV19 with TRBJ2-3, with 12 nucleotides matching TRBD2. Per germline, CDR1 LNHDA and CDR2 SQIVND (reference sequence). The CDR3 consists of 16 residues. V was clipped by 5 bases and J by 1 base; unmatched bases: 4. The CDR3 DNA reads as TGTGCCAGTAGTGCGGCTAGCGGGGGGGGCACAGATACGCAGTATTTT. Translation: CASSAASGGGTDTQYF.

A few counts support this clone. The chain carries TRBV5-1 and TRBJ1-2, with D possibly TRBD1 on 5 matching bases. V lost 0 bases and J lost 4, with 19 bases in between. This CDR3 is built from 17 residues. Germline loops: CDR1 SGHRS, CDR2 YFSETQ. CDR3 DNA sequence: TGCGCCAGCAGCTTGGCCAGTGGGGCAGATTTCAGCTATGGCTACACCTTC. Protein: CASSLASGADFSYGYTF. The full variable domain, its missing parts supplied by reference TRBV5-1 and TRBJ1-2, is KAGVTQTPRYLIKTRGQQVTLSCSPISGHRSVSWYQQTPGQGLQFLFEYFSETQRNKGNFPGRFSGRQFSNSRSEMNVSTLELGDSALYLCASSLASGADFSYGYTFGSGTRLTVV.

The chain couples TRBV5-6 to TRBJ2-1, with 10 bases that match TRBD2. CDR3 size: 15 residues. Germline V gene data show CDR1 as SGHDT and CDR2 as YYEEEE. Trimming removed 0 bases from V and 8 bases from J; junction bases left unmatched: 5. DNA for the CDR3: TGTGCCAGCAGCTTGGTAGCTAGCGGGGGTTATGAGCAGTTCTTC. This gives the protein CASSLVASGGYEQFF.

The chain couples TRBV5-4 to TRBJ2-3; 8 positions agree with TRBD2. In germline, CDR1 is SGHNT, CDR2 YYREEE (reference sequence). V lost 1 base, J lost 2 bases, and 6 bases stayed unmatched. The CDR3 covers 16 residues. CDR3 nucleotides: TGTGCCAGCAGCTTGCTAAGCGGGGGCCCCACAGATACGCAGTATTTT. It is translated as CASSLLSGGPTDTQYF.